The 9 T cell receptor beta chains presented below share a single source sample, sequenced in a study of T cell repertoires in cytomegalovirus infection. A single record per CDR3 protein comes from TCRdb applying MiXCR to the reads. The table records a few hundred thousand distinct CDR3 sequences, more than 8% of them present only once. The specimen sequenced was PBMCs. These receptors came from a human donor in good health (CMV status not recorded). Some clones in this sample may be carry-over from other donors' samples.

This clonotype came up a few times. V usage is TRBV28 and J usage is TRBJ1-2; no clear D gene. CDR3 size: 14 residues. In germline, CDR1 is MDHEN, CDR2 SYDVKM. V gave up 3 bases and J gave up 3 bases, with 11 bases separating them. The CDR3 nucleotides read TGTGCCAGCAGTTTCAACGGGGATTACTATGGCTACACCTTC. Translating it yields CASSFNGDYYGYTF.

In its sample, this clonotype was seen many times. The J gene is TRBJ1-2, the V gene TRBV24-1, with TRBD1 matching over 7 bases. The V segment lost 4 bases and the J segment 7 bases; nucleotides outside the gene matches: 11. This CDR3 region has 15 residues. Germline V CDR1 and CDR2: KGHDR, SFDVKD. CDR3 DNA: TGTGCCACCAGTGACGCTGACAGGGAAGAAATTGGCTACACCTTC. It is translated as CATSDADREEIGYTF.

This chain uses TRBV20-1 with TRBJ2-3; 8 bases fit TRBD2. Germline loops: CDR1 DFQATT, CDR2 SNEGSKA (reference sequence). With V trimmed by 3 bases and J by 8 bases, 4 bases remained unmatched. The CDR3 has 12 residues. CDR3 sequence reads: CSARRGEGTQYF. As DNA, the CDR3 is TGCAGTGCTAGGCGGGGGGAAGGTACGCAGTATTTT.

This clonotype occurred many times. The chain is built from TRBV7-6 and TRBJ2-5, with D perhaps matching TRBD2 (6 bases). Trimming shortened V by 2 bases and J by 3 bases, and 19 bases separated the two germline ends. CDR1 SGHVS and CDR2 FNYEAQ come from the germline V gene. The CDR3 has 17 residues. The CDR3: CASSLSRGTLSKETQYF. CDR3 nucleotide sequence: TGTGCCAGCAGCTTAAGTCGGGGGACCCTCTCGAAAGAGACCCAGTACTTC.

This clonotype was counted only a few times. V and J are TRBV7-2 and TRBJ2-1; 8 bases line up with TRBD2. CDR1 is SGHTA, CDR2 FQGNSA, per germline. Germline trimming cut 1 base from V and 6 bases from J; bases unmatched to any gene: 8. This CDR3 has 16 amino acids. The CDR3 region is CASSLGLGLVPNEQFF. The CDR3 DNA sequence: TGTGCCAGCAGCTTAGGTTTGGGACTAGTCCCCAATGAGCAGTTCTTC.

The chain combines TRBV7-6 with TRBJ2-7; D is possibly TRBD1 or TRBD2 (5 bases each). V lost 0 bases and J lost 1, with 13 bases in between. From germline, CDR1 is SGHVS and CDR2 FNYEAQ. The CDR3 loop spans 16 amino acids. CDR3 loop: CASSLAGDRISYEQYF. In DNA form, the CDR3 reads TGTGCCAGCAGCTTAGCGGGGGACCGAATATCCTACGAGCAGTACTTC.

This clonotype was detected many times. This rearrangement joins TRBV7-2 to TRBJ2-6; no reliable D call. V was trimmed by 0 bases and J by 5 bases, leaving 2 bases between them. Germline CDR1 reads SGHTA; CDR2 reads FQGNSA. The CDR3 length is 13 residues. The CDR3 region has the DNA TGTGCCAGCAGCTTAGCCCGGGCCAACGTCCTGACTTTC. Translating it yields CASSLARANVLTF.

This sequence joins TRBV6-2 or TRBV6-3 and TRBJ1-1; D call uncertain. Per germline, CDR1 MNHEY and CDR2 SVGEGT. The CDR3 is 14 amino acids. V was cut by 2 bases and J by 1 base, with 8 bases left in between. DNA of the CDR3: TGTGCCAGCAGTTACGTCCAGCCGAACACTGAAGCTTTCTTT. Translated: CASSYVQPNTEAFF.

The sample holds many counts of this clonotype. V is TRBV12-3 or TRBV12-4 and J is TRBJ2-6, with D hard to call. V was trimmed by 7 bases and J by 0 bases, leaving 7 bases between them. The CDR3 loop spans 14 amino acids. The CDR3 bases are TGTGCCAGCAAGCACCGCTCTGGGGCCAACGTCCTGACTTTC. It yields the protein CASKHRSGANVLTF.